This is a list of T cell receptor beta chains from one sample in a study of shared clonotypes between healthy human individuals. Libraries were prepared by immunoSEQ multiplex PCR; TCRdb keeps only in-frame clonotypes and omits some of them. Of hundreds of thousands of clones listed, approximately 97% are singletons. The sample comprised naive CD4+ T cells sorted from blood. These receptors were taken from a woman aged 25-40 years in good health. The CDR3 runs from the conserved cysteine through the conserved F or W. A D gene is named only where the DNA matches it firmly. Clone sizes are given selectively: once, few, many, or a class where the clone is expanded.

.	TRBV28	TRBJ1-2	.	CASSFRVHHGYTF	TGTGCCAGCAGTTTTAGGGTCCATCATGGCTACACCTTC
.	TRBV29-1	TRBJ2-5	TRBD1	CSVVLLGQGPETQYF	TGCAGCGTTGTTCTCCTGGGACAGGGCCCAGAGACCCAGTACTTC
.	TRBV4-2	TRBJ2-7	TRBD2	CASSSTSGGFSYEQYF	TGTGCCAGCAGCTCGACTAGCGGGGGATTTTCCTACGAGCAGTACTTC
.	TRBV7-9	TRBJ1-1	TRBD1	CASSYRTGGDTEAFF	TGTGCCAGCAGCTATAGGACAGGTGGGGACACTGAAGCTTTCTTT
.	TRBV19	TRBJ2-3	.	CASSEADTQYF	TGTGCCAGTAGTGAGGCGGATACGCAGTATTTT
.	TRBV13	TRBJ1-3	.	CASSRAWETGNTIYF	TGTGCCAGCAGCAGAGCCTGGGAAACTGGAAACACCATATATTTT
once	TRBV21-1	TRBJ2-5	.	CASSKDGSGREGQETQYF	TGTGCCAGCAGCAAAGATGGATCGGGGAGGGAGGGCCAAGAGACCCAGTACTTC
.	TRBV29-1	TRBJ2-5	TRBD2	CSVVAPSGRVLEQYF	TGCAGCGTTGTCGCCCCTAGCGGGAGGGTATTGGAGCAGTACTTC
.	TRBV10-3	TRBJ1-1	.	CAISGTEYTEAFF	TGTGCCATCAGTGGAACAGAGTACACTGAAGCTTTCTTT
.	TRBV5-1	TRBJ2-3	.	CASSLGTSTDTQYF	TGCGCCAGCAGCCTAGGGACTAGCACAGATACGCAGTATTTT
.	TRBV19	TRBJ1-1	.	CASSIGGNTEAFF	TGTGCCAGTAGTATAGGAGGGAACACTGAAGCTTTCTTT
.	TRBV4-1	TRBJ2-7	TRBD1	CASRRRQGDYEQYF	TGCGCCAGCAGACGGAGACAGGGAGACTACGAGCAGTACTTC
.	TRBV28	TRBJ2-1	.	CASSLYGTGNEQFF	TGTGCCAGCAGTTTATATGGCACAGGCAATGAGCAGTTCTTC
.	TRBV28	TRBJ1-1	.	CASSLSTEAFF	TGTGCCAGCAGTTTATCCACTGAAGCTTTCTTT
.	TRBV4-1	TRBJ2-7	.	CASSQVGGSYEQYF	TGCGCCAGCAGCCAAGTGGGGGGTTCTTACGAGCAGTACTTC
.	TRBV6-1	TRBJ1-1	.	CATADSWTEAFF	TGTGCCACTGCGGACAGCTGGACTGAAGCTTTCTTT
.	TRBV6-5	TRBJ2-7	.	CASSNDRLTYEQYF	TGTGCCAGCAGTAACGACAGGCTTACCTACGAGCAGTACTTC
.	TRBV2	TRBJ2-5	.	CAGGDRQETQYF	TGTGCCGGGGGGGACAGGCAAGAGACCCAGTACTTC
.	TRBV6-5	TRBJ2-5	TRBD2	CASSSPGLEAETQYF	TGTGCCAGCAGCTCACCGGGACTAGAGGCGGAGACCCAGTACTTC
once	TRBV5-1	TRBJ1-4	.	CASSLLPGTNEKLFF	TGCGCCAGCAGCTTACTACCCGGGACGAATGAAAAACTGTTTTTT
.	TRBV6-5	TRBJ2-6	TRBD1	CASRDRATKGLTF	TGTGCCAGCAGGGACAGGGCGACGAAGGGCCTGACTTTC
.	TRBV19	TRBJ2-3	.	CASSQRDLFTDTQYF	TGTGCCAGTAGTCAAAGGGACTTATTCACAGATACGCAGTATTTT
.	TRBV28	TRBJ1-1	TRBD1	CASRRPGTGPNTEAFF	TGTGCCAGCAGACGACCCGGGACAGGGCCGAACACTGAAGCTTTCTTT
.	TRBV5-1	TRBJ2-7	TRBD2	CASSKPAGGNSAYEQYF	TGCGCCAGCAGCAAGCCAGCGGGAGGAAATAGTGCCTACGAGCAGTACTTC
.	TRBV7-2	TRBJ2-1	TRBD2	CASSSSSGVTYNEQFF	TGTGCCAGCAGCTCCTCGAGCGGGGTAACCTACAATGAGCAGTTCTTC
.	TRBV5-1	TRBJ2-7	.	CASSSLYEQYF	TGCGCCAGCAGCTCACTTTACGAGCAGTACTTC
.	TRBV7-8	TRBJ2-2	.	CASKYRSPDTGELFF	TGTGCCAGCAAGTACCGGAGTCCCGACACCGGGGAGCTGTTTTTT
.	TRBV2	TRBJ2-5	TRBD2	CASRLLAGGETQYF	TGTGCCAGCAGGCTACTAGCGGGAGGTGAGACCCAGTACTTC
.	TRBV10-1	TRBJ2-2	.	CASSAHSGTTGELFF	TGCGCCAGCAGTGCCCATTCGGGAACCACCGGGGAGCTGTTTTTT
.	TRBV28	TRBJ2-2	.	CASRTANTGELFF	TGTGCCAGTAGGACAGCTAACACCGGGGAGCTGTTTTTT
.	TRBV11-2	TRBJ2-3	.	CASSNPAALADTQYF	TGTGCCAGCAGTAACCCGGCGGCGCTGGCAGATACGCAGTATTTT
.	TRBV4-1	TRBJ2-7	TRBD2	CASSQVWEATSGRVFEQYF	TGCGCCAGCAGCCAAGTATGGGAAGCAACTAGCGGGAGAGTTTTCGAGCAGTACTTC
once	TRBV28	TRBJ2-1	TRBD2	CASRRSLARGGAGGSNEQFF	TGTGCCAGCAGAAGATCTCTCGCCCGAGGTGGGGCGGGAGGTTCAAATGAGCAGTTCTTC
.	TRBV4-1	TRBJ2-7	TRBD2	CASSQGQVAGGSEQYF	TGCGCCAGCAGCCAAGGTCAGGTAGCGGGAGGTAGCGAGCAGTACTTC
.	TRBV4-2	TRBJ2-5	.	CATSRGQQETQYF	TGTGCCACCAGCAGAGGCCAGCAAGAGACCCAGTACTTC
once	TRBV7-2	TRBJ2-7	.	CASSLGLPAYEQYF	TGTGCCAGCAGCTTAGGACTACCAGCCTACGAGCAGTACTTC
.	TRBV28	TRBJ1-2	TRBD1	CASRGGGGSGGYTF	TGTGCCAGCAGAGGGGGAGGGGGCTCCGGTGGCTACACCTTC
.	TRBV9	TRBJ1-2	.	CASSSTTGGYTF	TGTGCCAGCAGCTCAACCACGGGTGGCTACACCTTC
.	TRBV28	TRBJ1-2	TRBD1	CASTNRDGGGGEHGYTF	TGTGCCAGCACCAACCGGGACGGAGGGGGCGGCGAGCATGGCTACACCTTC
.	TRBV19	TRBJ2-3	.	CASSRTTDTQYF	TGTGCCAGTAGTAGGACTACAGATACGCAGTATTTT
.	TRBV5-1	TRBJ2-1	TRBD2	CASSLRLAGASEQFF	TGCGCCAGCAGCTTGAGGCTAGCGGGAGCATCTGAGCAGTTCTTC
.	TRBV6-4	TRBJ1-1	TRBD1	CASSDSRGRRGTEAFF	TGTGCCAGCAGTGACAGCAGGGGGCGCCGGGGGACTGAAGCTTTCTTT
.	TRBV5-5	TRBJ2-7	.	CASTLSYEQYF	TGTGCCAGCACCCTTTCCTACGAGCAGTACTTC
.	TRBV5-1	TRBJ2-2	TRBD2	CASKPSGNTGELFF	TGCGCCAGCAAGCCTAGCGGTAACACCGGGGAGCTGTTTTTT
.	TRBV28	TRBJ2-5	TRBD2	CASRPAGLETQYF	TGTGCCAGCAGACCAGCGGGATTAGAGACCCAGTACTTC
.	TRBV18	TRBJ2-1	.	CASSPPGQYPINEQFF	TGTGCCAGCTCTCCCCCGGGACAATACCCGATCAATGAGCAGTTCTTC
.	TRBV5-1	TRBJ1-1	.	CASSLYRVNTEAFF	TGCGCCAGCAGCTTATACCGAGTGAACACTGAAGCTTTCTTT
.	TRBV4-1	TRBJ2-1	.	CASSEVWGQQFF	TGCGCCAGCAGCGAAGTTTGGGGCCAGCAGTTCTTC
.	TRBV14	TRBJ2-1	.	CASSQKLVGGNEQFF	TGTGCCAGCAGCCAAAAGTTGGTAGGGGGCAATGAGCAGTTCTTC
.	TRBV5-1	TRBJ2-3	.	CASSDRDARDTQYF	TGCGCCAGCAGCGATAGGGACGCCCGGGATACGCAGTATTTT
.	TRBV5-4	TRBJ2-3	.	CASSSPIAGTATNTQYF	TGTGCCAGCAGCTCCCCTATAGCCGGAACAGCAACTAATACGCAGTATTTT
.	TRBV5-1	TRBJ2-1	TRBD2	CASRLAPSSYNEQFF	TGCGCCAGCAGACTAGCGCCGAGCTCCTACAATGAGCAGTTCTTC
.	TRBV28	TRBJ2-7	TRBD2	CASSPTTAGVAYEQYF	TGTGCCAGCAGTCCAACAACTGCGGGAGTGGCCTACGAGCAGTACTTC
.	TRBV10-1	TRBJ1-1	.	CASSEAGVGTEAFF	TGCGCCAGCAGTGAGGCCGGAGTAGGCACTGAAGCTTTCTTT
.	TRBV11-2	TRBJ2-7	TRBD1	CASSERQGSYEQYF	TGTGCCAGCAGCGAACGACAGGGGTCCTACGAGCAGTACTTC